Included here is one T cell receptor (beta chain) sequence, with context. The antigen remains unidentified. These data come from a study of Ad26.COV2.S vaccination and SARS-CoV-2 variants. Study-level findings and limits: Spike-specific CD8+ and CD4+ T cell responses reportedly showed substantial breadth after vaccination. Placebo recipients had lower spike-specific TCR breadth than vaccine recipients.

Clones were read by immunoSEQ multiplex PCR, and TCRdb kept only the in-frame ones, dropping some. The sample carries approximately 140,000 clones, roughly 85% recorded once. Germline-derived CDR1 and CDR2 are DFQATT and SNEGSKA (reference sequence). Unmatched junction bases numbered 7, after V lost 8 bases and J lost 9 bases. The CDR3 has 11 amino acids. The specimen comprised peripheral blood, sampled after recovery from COVID-19. The clonotype comes from a human donor who had recovered from COVID-19. V and J are TRBV20-1 and TRBJ2-1, with 7 bases lining up with TRBD2. CDR3 nucleotides: TGCAGTTCCAAGGGCGGGGGTGAGCAGTTCTTC. Translating it yields CSSKGGGEQFF.